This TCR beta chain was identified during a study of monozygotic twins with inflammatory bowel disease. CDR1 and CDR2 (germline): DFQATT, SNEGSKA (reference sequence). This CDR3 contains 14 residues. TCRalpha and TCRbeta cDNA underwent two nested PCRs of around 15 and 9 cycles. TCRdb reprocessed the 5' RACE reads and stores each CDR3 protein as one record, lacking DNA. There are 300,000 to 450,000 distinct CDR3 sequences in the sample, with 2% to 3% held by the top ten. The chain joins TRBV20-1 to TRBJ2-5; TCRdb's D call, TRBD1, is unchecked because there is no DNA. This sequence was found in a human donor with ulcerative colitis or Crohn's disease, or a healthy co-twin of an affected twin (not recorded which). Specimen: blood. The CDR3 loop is CSAPDGSGEETQYF.